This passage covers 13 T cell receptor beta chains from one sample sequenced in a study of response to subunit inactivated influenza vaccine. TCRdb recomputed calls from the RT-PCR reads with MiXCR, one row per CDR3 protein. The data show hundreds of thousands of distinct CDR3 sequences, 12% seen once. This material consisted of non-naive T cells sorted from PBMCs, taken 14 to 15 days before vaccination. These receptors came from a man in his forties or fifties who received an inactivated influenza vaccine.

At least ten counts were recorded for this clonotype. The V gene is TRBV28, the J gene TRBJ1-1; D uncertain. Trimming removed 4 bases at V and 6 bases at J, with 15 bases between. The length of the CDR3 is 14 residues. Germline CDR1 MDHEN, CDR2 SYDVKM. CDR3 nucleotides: TGTGCCAGCAGTTCGAGGGTTCCCCTACCTGAAGCTTTCTTT. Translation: CASSSRVPLPEAFF.

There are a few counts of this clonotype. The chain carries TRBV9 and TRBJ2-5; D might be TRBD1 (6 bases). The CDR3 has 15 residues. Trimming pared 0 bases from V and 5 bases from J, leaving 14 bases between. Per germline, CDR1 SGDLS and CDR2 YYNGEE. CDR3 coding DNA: TGTGCCAGCAGCGTAGCAGGGGACCGAGGGGAGACCCAGTACTTC. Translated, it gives CASSVAGDRGETQYF.

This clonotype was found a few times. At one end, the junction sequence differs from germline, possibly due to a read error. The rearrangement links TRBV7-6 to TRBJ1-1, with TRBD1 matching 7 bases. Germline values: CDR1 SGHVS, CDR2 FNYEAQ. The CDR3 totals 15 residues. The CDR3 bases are TGTGCCAGCAGGTTAGGGGGCCGGGGCTACACTGAAGCTTTCTTT. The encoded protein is CASRLGGRGYTEAFF.

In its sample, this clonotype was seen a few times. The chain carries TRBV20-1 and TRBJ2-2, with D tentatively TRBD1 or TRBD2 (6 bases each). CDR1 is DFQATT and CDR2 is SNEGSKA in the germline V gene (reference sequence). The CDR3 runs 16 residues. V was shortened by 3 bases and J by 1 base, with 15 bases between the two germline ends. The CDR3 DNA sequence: TGCAGTGCTAGTCGGGGGCGAGGTCTGAACACCGGGGAGCTGTTTTTT. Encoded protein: CSASRGRGLNTGELFF.

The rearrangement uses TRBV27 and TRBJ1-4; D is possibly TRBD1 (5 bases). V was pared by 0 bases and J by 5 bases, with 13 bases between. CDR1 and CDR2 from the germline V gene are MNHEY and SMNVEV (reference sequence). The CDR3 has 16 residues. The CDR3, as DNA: TGTGCCAGCAGTTTATCGTTTTCGACAGTGAATGAAAAACTGTTTTTT. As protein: CASSLSFSTVNEKLFF.

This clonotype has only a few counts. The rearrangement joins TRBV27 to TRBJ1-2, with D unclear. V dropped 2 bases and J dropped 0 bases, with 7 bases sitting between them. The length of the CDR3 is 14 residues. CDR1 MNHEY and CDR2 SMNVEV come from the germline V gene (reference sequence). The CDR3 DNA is TGTGCCAGCAGTTTACTGGATTCTAACTATGGCTACACCTTC. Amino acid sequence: CASSLLDSNYGYTF.

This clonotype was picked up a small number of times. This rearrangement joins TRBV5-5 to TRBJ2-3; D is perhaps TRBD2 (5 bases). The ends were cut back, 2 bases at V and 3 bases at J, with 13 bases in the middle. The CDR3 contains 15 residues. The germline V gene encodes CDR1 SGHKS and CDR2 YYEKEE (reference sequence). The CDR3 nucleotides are TGTGCCAGCAGCTTTTCGGGGAGCCCAACAGATACGCAGTATTTT. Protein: CASSFSGSPTDTQYF.

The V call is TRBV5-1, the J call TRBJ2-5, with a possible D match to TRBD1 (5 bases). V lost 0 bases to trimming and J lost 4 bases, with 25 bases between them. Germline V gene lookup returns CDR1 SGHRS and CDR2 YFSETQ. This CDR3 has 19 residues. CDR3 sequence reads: CASSLGLETTAWNRETQYF. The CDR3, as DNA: TGCGCCAGCAGCTTGGGACTGGAAACGACAGCCTGGAATCGAGAGACCCAGTACTTC.

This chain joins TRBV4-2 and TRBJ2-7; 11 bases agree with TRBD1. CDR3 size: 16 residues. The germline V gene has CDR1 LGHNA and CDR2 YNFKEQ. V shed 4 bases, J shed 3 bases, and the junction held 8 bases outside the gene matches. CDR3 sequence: CASSRSGTGGNYEQYF. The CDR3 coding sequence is TGTGCCAGCAGCCGGTCCGGGACAGGGGGAAACTACGAGCAGTACTTC.

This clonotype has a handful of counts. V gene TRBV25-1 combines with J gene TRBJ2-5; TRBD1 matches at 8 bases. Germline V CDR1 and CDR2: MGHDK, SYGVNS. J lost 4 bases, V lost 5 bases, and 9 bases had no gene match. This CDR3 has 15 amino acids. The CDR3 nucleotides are TGTGCCAGCAGTCACCAGGGGGCGCGTGGAGAGACCCAGTACTTC. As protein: CASSHQGARGETQYF.

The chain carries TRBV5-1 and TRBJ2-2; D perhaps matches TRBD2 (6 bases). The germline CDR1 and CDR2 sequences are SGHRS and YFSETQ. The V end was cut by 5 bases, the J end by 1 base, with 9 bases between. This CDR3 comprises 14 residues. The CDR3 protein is CASRMGGNTGELFF. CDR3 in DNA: TGCGCCAGCAGGATGGGGGGGAACACCGGGGAGCTGTTTTTT. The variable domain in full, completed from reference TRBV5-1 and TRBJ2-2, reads KAGVTQTPRYLIKTRGQQVTLSCSPISGHRSVSWYQQTPGQGLQFLFEYFSETQRNKGNFPGRFSGRQFSNSRSEMNVSTLELGDSALYLCASRMGGNTGELFFGEGSRLTVL.

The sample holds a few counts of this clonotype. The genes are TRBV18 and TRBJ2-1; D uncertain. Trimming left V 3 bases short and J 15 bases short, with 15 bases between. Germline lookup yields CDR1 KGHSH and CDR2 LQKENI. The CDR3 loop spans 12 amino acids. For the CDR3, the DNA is TGTGCCAGCTCACCCCCCGTGGGCTCCCGGTTCTTC. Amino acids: CASSPPVGSRFF.

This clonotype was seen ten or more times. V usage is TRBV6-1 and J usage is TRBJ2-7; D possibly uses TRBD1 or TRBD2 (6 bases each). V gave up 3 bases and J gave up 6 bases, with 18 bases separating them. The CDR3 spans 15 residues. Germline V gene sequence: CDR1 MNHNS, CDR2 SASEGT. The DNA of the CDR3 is TGTGCCAGCAGTGACGGGGGCGGAGGGATTCCCGAGCAGTACTTC. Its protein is CASSDGGGGIPEQYF.